This entry describes one T cell receptor (beta chain). The data were produced by immunoSEQ multiplex PCR, yet TCRdb's version contains in-frame clones alone and is incomplete. This sample has approximately 190,000 clones, with approximately 80% found just once. The ends lost 4 bases at V and 4 bases at J; junction bases unmatched: 7. The CDR3 is 16 residues long. CDR1 MNHEY and CDR2 SVGEGT come from the germline V gene. The data are from a study of blood T cell repertoires in COVID-19. Whole-study context: Acute-phase and convalescent COVID-19 samples originated in the United States, Italy and Spain. T cells, B-cell-depleted T cells, or PBMCs supplied cDNA or gDNA.

Study members were between about 18 and 89 years old and lived in 20 to 30 US regions. The sequenced sample consisted of PBMCs or T cells enriched from blood (not recorded which). The V call is TRBV6-2 or TRBV6-3, the J call TRBJ2-1; 10 nucleotides line up with TRBD1. This TCR came from a woman aged 55-70 years with acute COVID-19. This CDR3 is CASSSAGTGVYNEQFF. Written as DNA, the CDR3 is TGTGCCAGCAGTTCCGCCGGGACAGGGGTTTACAATGAGCAGTTCTTC.